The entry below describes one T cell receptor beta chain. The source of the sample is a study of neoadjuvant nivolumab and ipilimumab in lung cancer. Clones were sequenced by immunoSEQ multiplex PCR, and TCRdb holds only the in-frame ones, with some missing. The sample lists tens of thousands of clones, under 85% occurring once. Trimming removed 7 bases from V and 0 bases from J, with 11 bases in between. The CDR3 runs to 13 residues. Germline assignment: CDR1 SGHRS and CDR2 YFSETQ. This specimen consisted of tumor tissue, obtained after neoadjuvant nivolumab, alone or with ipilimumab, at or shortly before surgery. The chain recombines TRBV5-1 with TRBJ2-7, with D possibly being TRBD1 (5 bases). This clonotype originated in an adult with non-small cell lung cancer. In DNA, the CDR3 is TGCGCCAGCTCACCGGACATCTCCTACGAGCAGTACTTC. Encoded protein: CASSPDISYEQYF.